The next 2 T cell receptor beta chains were all read from a single sample in a study of cytomegalovirus exposure and HLA in healthy donors. PCR amplification relied on 60 Vbeta primers (plus 13 Jbeta primers). Clones were sequenced by immunoSEQ multiplex PCR, and TCRdb holds only the in-frame ones, with some missing. The sample lists some 150,000 clones, roughly four fifths occurring once. Source material: PBMCs. The receptors here all came from a man aged 55 to 69 in good health and CMV-seronegative.

V gene TRBV28 combines with J gene TRBJ1-1, with D maybe TRBD1 (6 bases). Trimming pared 6 bases from V and 5 bases from J, leaving 16 bases between. The germline gives CDR1 MDHEN, CDR2 SYDVKM. The CDR3 runs 14 residues. The CDR3 DNA is TGTGCCAGCAGGGTAGACAGGTCCCTAACTGAAGCTTTCTTT. Translation: CASRVDRSLTEAFF.

V is TRBV7-2 and J is TRBJ2-5; TRBD1 is a possible D gene (5 bases). The V gene's germline CDR1 is SGHTA and CDR2 FQGNSA. V was clipped by 6 bases and J by 5 bases, with 19 bases between them. This CDR3 has 15 residues. In DNA, the CDR3 is TGTGCCAGCAGTTCAAGGGAAGGGGTACGGGAGACCCAGTACTTC. Translating it yields CASSSREGVRETQYF.